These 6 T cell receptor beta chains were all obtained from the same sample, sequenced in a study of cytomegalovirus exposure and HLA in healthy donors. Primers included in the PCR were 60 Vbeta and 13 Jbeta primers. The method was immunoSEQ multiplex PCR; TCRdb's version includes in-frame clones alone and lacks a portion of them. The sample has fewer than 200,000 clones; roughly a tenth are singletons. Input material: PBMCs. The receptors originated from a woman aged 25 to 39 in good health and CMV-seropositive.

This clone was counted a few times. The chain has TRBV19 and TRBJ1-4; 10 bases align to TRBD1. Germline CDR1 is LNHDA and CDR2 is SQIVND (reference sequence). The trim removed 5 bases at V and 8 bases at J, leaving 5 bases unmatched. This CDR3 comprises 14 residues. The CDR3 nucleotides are TGTGCCAGTAGTTCGGACAGGGGGAGCGAAAAACTGTTTTTT. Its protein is CASSSDRGSEKLFF.

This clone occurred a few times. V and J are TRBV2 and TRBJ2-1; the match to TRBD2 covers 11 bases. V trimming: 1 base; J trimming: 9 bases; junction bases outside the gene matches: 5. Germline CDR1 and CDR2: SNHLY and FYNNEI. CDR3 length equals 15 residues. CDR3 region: CASSEGLAGGFEQFF. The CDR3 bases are TGTGCCAGCAGTGAAGGGCTAGCGGGAGGTTTTGAGCAGTTCTTC.

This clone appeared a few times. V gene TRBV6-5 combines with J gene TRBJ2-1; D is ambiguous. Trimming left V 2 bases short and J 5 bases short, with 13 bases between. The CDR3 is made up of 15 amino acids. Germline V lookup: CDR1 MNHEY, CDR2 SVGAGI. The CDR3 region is CASSYIASSHNEQFF. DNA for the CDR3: TGTGCCAGCAGTTACATAGCCTCTTCCCACAATGAGCAGTTCTTC.

The CDR3 loop reads CASSVDGWRLEDTQYF. CDR3 nucleotide sequence: TGTGCCAGCAGCGTAGACGGGTGGAGGTTGGAAGATACGCAGTATTTT. The V and J genes are TRBV9 and TRBJ2-3, with D perhaps TRBD2 (5 bases). CDR1 and CDR2 from the germline V gene are SGDLS and YYNGEE. This CDR3 is built from 16 residues. V lost 0 bases and J lost 5, with 16 bases in between.

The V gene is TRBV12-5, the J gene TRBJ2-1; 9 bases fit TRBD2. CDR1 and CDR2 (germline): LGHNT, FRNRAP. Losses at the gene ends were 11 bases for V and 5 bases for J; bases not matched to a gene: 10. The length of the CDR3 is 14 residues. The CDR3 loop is CAGQTSGINNEQFF. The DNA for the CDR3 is TGTGCTGGGCAGACTAGCGGCATTAACAATGAGCAGTTCTTC.

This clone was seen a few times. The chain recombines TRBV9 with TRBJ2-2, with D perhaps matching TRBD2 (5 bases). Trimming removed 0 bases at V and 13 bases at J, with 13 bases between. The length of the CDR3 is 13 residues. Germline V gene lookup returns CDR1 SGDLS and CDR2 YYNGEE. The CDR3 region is CASSVGQSGGLFF. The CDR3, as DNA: TGTGCCAGCAGCGTAGGCCAAAGCGGTGGGCTGTTTTTT.